The 19 T cell receptor beta chains below come from one sample, sequenced in a study of human T cells and chemical hapten exposure (dated by TCRdb to the early 2020s). Per the publication, the time point label means: patch test 2, 6 weeks after DPC sensitization. The treatment or condition label of this sample denotes: therapeutic diphenylcyclopropenone sensitization with weekly scalp DPC. Library preparation employed RACE. TCRdb shows the sequencer as NextSeq 500. TCRdb applied fastp at Q25 and MiXCR to the public reads, then kept only in-frame beta chains. All rows with the same CDR3 protein become a single entry with the most common DNA and genes. Present in this sample are approximately 90,000 distinct CDR3 sequences, roughly 9.6% of which were seen just once. The ten largest account for roughly 2.2% of the sample. The sample here was whole blood, taken in connection with sensitization to the hapten diphenylcyclopropenone (DPC). The receptors originated from a man aged 35-49 years with alopecia areata. Some clones in this sample may be carry-over from other donors' samples.

The V gene is TRBV6-6, the J gene TRBJ2-2; 8 bases align to TRBD1. The CDR3 contains 15 residues. Germline lookup yields CDR1 MNHNY and CDR2 SVGAGI (reference sequence). The ends lost 10 bases at V and 1 base at J; junction bases unmatched: 8. The CDR3 reads CATFQGALNTGELFF. The CDR3 DNA sequence: TGTGCCACCTTCCAGGGGGCCCTGAACACCGGGGAGCTGTTTTTT.

This sequence joins TRBV19 and TRBJ2-5; D may be TRBD2 (6 bases). Per the germline V gene, CDR1 is LNHDA and CDR2 is SQIVND (reference sequence). With 8 bases removed from V and 5 bases from J, the gap between germline ends came to 27 bases. The CDR3 is 17 residues long. The DNA for the CDR3 is TGTGCCAGTGCCCCCTTGGTCGGCGGGACGAACCCGGAGACCCAGTACTTC. Translating gives CASAPLVGGTNPETQYF.

This clonotype was found many times. The V call is TRBV6-2 or TRBV6-3, the J call TRBJ1-1; D gene unclear. V lost 2 bases to trimming and J lost 4 bases, with 11 bases between them. Germline values: CDR1 MNHEY, CDR2 SVGEGT. The CDR3 loop spans 14 amino acids. Here the CDR3 DNA reads TGTGCCAGCAGTTACGGTGCGACGGGCACTGAAGCTTTCTTT. Protein sequence: CASSYGATGTEAFF.

The sample holds a few counts of this clonotype. The chain uses TRBV28 and TRBJ2-7; no firm D call. CDR3 length: 12 residues. Germline assignment: CDR1 MDHEN and CDR2 SYDVKM. Trimming left V 8 bases short and J 2 bases short, with 10 bases between. The CDR3 region is CASGNQPYEQYF. In nucleotides, the CDR3 is TGTGCCAGCGGAAACCAACCCTACGAGCAGTACTTC.

This chain joins TRBV12-3 or TRBV12-4 and TRBJ2-1, with D possibly being TRBD1 or TRBD2 (6 bases each). This CDR3 has 12 amino acids. In DNA form, the CDR3 reads TGTGTGGGGGCGGGAAGCTACAATGAGCAGTTCTTC. This encodes CVGAGSYNEQFF.

This clonotype was seen ten or more times. This CDR3 is CASSQDGQGGETQYF. CDR3 nucleotide sequence: TGTGCCAGCAGCCAAGATGGGCAGGGAGGTGAGACCCAGTACTTC. The chain recombines TRBV4-2 with TRBJ2-5; maybe TRBD2 (6 bases). V was pared by 0 bases and J by 5 bases, with 13 bases between. The germline V gene encodes CDR1 LGHNA and CDR2 YNFKEQ. The CDR3 length is 15 residues.

The sample holds many counts of this clonotype. The CDR3 is CASSEWGTGESNQPQHF. The CDR3, as DNA: TGTGCCAGCAGTGAATGGGGGACAGGGGAAAGCAATCAGCCCCAGCATTTT. The chain is built from TRBV6-1 and TRBJ1-5, with TRBD1 matching over 10 bases. The germline V gene encodes CDR1 MNHNS and CDR2 SASEGT. This CDR3 is built from 17 residues. V shed 2 bases and J 1 base; nucleotides not matched to a gene: 5.

The chain employs TRBV10-3 and TRBJ1-1; no firm D call. The CDR3 runs 11 residues. V was clipped by 3 bases and J by 8 bases, with 7 bases between them. Germline V gene lookup returns CDR1 ENHRY and CDR2 SYGVKD. CDR3 DNA sequence: TGTGCCATCAGTGAAGGGTGGGAAGCTTTCTTT. This gives the protein CAISEGWEAFF.

The V and J genes are TRBV5-6 and TRBJ2-7, with 12 bases fitting TRBD1. The CDR3 contains 15 residues. Germline V gives CDR1 SGHDT, CDR2 YYEEEE. The junction had 10 bases not matched to a gene; V was cut back by 3 bases and J by 9 bases. The CDR3 DNA is TGTGCCAGCAGCTCCGGTCCCGGGACAGGGGGCGGGCAGTACTTC. Translation gives CASSSGPGTGGGQYF. The whole variable domain, filled in from reference TRBV5-6 and TRBJ2-7, reads DAGVTQSPTHLIKTRGQQVTLRCSPKSGHDTVSWYQQALGQGPQFIFQYYEEEERQRGNFPDRFSGHQFPNYSSELNVNALLLGDSALYLCASSSGPGTGGGQYFGPGTRLTVT.

The rearrangement links TRBV12-3 or TRBV12-4 to TRBJ2-1, with 9 bases identical to TRBD2. V trimming: 5 bases; J trimming: 2 bases; junction bases outside the gene matches: 4. The CDR3 is 15 amino acids. The CDR3 is CASSQTSGAYNEQFF. Written as DNA, the CDR3 is TGTGCCAGCAGTCAGACTAGCGGTGCCTACAATGAGCAGTTCTTC.

This clonotype occurred many times. V and J are TRBV18 and TRBJ1-2; no clear D. V lost 2 bases, J lost 0 bases, and 10 bases lay in between. This CDR3 contains 15 residues. The germline V gene has CDR1 KGHSH and CDR2 LQKENI. The CDR3 DNA is TGTGCCAGCTCACCAAGGTCTGAGACTAACTATGGCTACACCTTC. Translation: CASSPRSETNYGYTF.

The chain is built from TRBV28 and TRBJ2-1, with TRBD2 identical over 9 bases. J lost 5 bases, V lost 3 bases, and 5 bases had no gene match. From germline, CDR1 is MDHEN and CDR2 SYDVKM. The CDR3 is 15 amino acids. The CDR3 spells CASSFVIAGDNEQFF. As DNA, the CDR3 is TGTGCCAGCAGTTTCGTCATAGCGGGAGACAATGAGCAGTTCTTC.

The genes are TRBV5-4 and TRBJ2-6; 7 bases fit TRBD2. Trimming at V came to 0 bases and at J to 4 bases, leaving 7 bases not matched to a gene. The CDR3 extends over 17 amino acids. Germline CDR1 SGHNT, CDR2 YYREEE (reference sequence). Written as DNA, the CDR3 is TGTGCCAGCAGCTTGGCCGCGGGAGTGCAAGGGGCCAACGTCCTGACTTTC. Its translation is CASSLAAGVQGANVLTF.

This clonotype was counted ten times or more. This chain links TRBV6-2 or TRBV6-3 with TRBJ2-2, with 7 bases identical to TRBD2. The V and J ends lost 7 bases and 4 bases, in that order; junction bases with no gene match: 9. The CDR3 has 15 amino acids. The germline V gene has CDR1 MNHEY and CDR2 SVGEGT. The CDR3 spells CASTSSLALTGELFF. In DNA form, the CDR3 reads TGTGCCAGCACCTCGTCACTAGCGCTCACCGGGGAGCTGTTTTTT.

The rearrangement links TRBV6-6 to TRBJ2-7; weak D call: TRBD1 (5 bases). Germline V gene lookup returns CDR1 MNHNY and CDR2 SVGAGI (reference sequence). Trimming removed 4 bases at V and 0 bases at J, with 10 bases between. The CDR3 has 14 amino acids. CDR3 DNA: TGTGCCAGCAGTTCCGGGCAGGGCTCCTACGAGCAGTACTTC. It yields the protein CASSSGQGSYEQYF.

This clonotype was seen repeatedly, ten times or more. V usage is TRBV2 and J usage is TRBJ1-2; 8 bases fit TRBD1. J was trimmed by 5 bases and V by 0 bases; bases with no gene match: 8. The germline CDR1 and CDR2 sequences are SNHLY and FYNNEI. The CDR3 runs 16 residues. The CDR3 protein is CASSEALLTGVYGYTF. CDR3 DNA: TGTGCCAGCAGTGAAGCGCTTCTGACAGGGGTATATGGCTACACCTTC.

This clonotype was seen only a few times. The chain is built from TRBV5-1 and TRBJ2-6; the match to TRBD2 covers 7 bases. Germline V CDR1 and CDR2: SGHRS, YFSETQ. J gave up 4 bases and V 1 base, and 5 bases lay outside the gene matches. CDR3 length: 16 amino acids. The CDR3 bases are TGCGCCAGCAGCTTGTTGGGAGGGACCGGGGCCAACGTCCTGACTTTC. Its translation: CASSLLGGTGANVLTF.

The genes are TRBV28 and TRBJ2-1, with D unclear. From germline, CDR1 is MDHEN and CDR2 SYDVKM. The CDR3 is 12 amino acids. V lost 8 bases and J 6 bases, leaving 11 bases between the germline ends. CDR3 sequence reads: CASFAKGNEQFF. CDR3 coding DNA: TGTGCCAGCTTCGCGAAGGGCAATGAGCAGTTCTTC.

The chain carries TRBV6-1 and TRBJ2-3; 10 bases are shared with TRBD2. CDR3 size: 17 residues. V lost 4 bases, J lost 4 bases, and 11 bases stayed unmatched. Germline loops: CDR1 MNHNS, CDR2 SASEGT. The CDR3 sequence: CASSAFSGRASPDTQYF. CDR3 coding DNA: TGTGCCAGCAGTGCGTTCAGCGGGAGGGCCTCCCCAGATACGCAGTATTTT.